Following are 15 T cell receptor beta chains from one sample sequenced in a study of Ad26.COV2.S vaccination and SARS-CoV-2 variants. TCRdb keeps only in-frame clones here, not all; method: immunoSEQ multiplex PCR. The table lists more than 250,000 clones, about 87% of them singletons. The treatment: approximately 18 received Ad26.COV2.S at low or high dose, single or two shots; roughly five received placebo; per-sample allocation not given. Sampling happened 63 days after the first vaccine or placebo injection. This sample comprised peripheral blood, obtained in a trial of Ad26.COV2.S vaccine versus placebo. All receptors derive from a person between 18 and 65 years old who received the Ad26.COV2.S COVID-19 vaccine or a placebo.

The chain couples TRBV10-3 to TRBJ2-1; 13 bases align to TRBD2. The CDR3 has 18 residues. Germline CDR1 is ENHRY and CDR2 is SYGVKD. Germline trimming cut 6 bases from V and 9 bases from J; bases unmatched to any gene: 17. CDR3 sequence reads: CAIRMSPGLAGQGGEQFF. DNA for the CDR3: TGTGCCATCAGGATGAGTCCGGGACTAGCGGGACAGGGTGGTGAGCAGTTCTTC.

The chain is built from TRBV6-2 or TRBV6-3 and TRBJ1-3, with D perhaps matching TRBD1 (6 bases). V lost 0 bases and J lost 4, with 16 bases in between. This CDR3 region has 17 residues. Germline CDR1 reads MNHEY; CDR2 reads SVGEGT. CDR3 residues: CASSYSTWGQTGNTIYF. The DNA of the CDR3 is TGTGCCAGCAGTTACTCGACCTGGGGGCAAACCGGAAACACCATATATTTT.

This chain connects TRBV19 to TRBJ2-3; D not resolved. Germline assignment: CDR1 LNHDA and CDR2 SQIVND (reference sequence). The CDR3 sequence is 15 residues long. The V end was cut by 3 bases, the J end by 1 base, with 11 bases between. The CDR3 DNA reads as TGTGCCAGTAGTATCACGGCCAGTCGCACAGATACGCAGTATTTT. It encodes CASSITASRTDTQYF.

CDR3 DNA: TGTGCCAGCAGCCAAGGGACAGGATATGGCTACACCTTC. Amino acids: CASSQGTGYGYTF. This chain links TRBV14 with TRBJ1-2, with 7 bases matching TRBD1. After removal of 1 base from V and 5 bases from J, the junction contained 1 base not matched to a gene. Germline V gives CDR1 SGHDN, CDR2 FVKESK. The CDR3 spans 13 residues.

V gene TRBV27 combines with J gene TRBJ2-7; 8 bases are shared with TRBD1. The V gene end was trimmed by 4 bases and the J gene end by 12 bases; junction bases not matched to a gene: 11. The germline V gene has CDR1 MNHEY and CDR2 SMNVEV (reference sequence). CDR3 length: 13 amino acids. As DNA, the CDR3 is TGTGCCAGCAGTTCTCTTGGACAGGGAGGTTGGTACTTC. Translating gives CASSSLGQGGWYF.

The genes are TRBV19 and TRBJ2-2; 8 bases align to TRBD2. Germline V gives CDR1 LNHDA, CDR2 SQIVND (reference sequence). Germline trimming cut 6 bases from V and 2 bases from J; bases unmatched to any gene: 11. The CDR3 contains 17 residues. The CDR3 DNA is TGTGCCAGTAGATACCGCCATCGGGGGGGCAACACCGGGGAGCTGTTTTTT. This gives the protein CASRYRHRGGNTGELFF.

This clone was counted a single time. The chain carries TRBV21-1 and TRBJ1-2; the listed D gene, TRBD1, was not tested against the DNA. TRBV21-1 is a pseudogene. CDR3 size: 16 residues. CDR3 protein: CASSKRRVRSHYGYTF. Here the CDR3 DNA reads TGTGCCAGCAGCAAACGCAGGGTCCGTTCACATTATGGCTACACCTTC.

This chain connects TRBV7-8 to TRBJ2-1, with 10 bases fitting TRBD2. The germline gives CDR1 SGHVS, CDR2 FQNEAQ. V lost 8 bases and J lost 7; bases outside the gene matches: 11. CDR3 length: 15 amino acids. CDR3 sequence (DNA): TGTGCCAGCCTTGGGTTGGGACTAGCGTGGAATGAGCAGTTCTTC. Amino acids: CASLGLGLAWNEQFF.

The CDR3: CASSLGGTGTSSYNEQFF. In DNA form, the CDR3 reads TGTGCCAGCAGCTTAGGGGGGACAGGGACGAGCTCCTACAATGAGCAGTTCTTC. V is TRBV7-9 and J is TRBJ2-1, with 9 positions matching TRBD1. Germline V gene data show CDR1 as SEHNR and CDR2 as FQNEAQ (reference sequence). Trimming cost V 1 base and J 0 bases; bases outside gene matches: 7. This CDR3 has 18 amino acids.

The CDR3 sequence is CASSLAAMNTEAFF. The CDR3 nucleotides are TGCGCCAGCAGCTTGGCAGCCATGAACACTGAAGCTTTCTTT. The V gene is TRBV5-1, the J gene TRBJ1-1, with D unclear. Trimming left V 0 bases short and J 0 bases short, with 6 bases between. Germline CDR1 SGHRS, CDR2 YFSETQ. CDR3 length: 14 amino acids.

The count of this clone is one. Distinct nucleotide sequences in the sample also encode this CDR3. The chain is built from TRBV12-3 or TRBV12-4 and TRBJ1-1; unclear D gene. The germline V and J ends were trimmed by 6 bases and 0 bases, with 8 bases remaining between them. The CDR3 length is 13 residues. The CDR3 DNA sequence: TGTGCCAGCAGCCTATTAGTGAACACTGAAGCTTTCTTT. It codes for CASSLLVNTEAFF.

The V gene is TRBV2, the J gene TRBJ1-4; 7 positions agree with TRBD1. Trimming at V came to 6 bases and at J to 5 bases, leaving 6 bases not matched to a gene. This CDR3 is built from 14 residues. Germline V CDR1 and CDR2: SNHLY, FYNNEI. The CDR3 sequence is CASRRGQFNEKLFF. DNA for the CDR3: TGTGCCAGCAGGAGGGGACAGTTCAATGAAAAACTGTTTTTT.

The rearrangement uses TRBV6-5 and TRBJ1-3, with no clear D. The V gene's germline CDR1 is MNHEY and CDR2 SVGAGI. The V gene lost 6 bases and the J gene lost 1 base, with 10 bases spanning the gap. CDR3 size: 14 residues. CDR3 loop: CASRDDGSGNTIYF. In DNA form, the CDR3 reads TGTGCCAGCAGGGACGACGGATCTGGAAACACCATATATTTT.

The rearrangement uses TRBV10-3 and TRBJ2-2; D is ambiguous. V lost 0 bases to trimming and J lost 6 bases, with 8 bases between them. There are 14 residues in the CDR3. CDR1 and CDR2 from the germline V gene are ENHRY and SYGVKD. The CDR3 bases are TGTGCCATCAGTGAGTCTTTTGGGGCCGGGGAGCTGTTTTTT. Encoded protein: CAISESFGAGELFF.

This chain links TRBV7-4 with TRBJ1-4; D is unclear. This CDR3 is 18 amino acids long. Germline lookup yields CDR1 SGHVT and CDR2 SQSDAQ. V lost 4 bases, J lost 0 bases, and 18 bases lay in between. The CDR3 nucleotides are TGTGCCAGCAGCTCCGACGCTACCCAGGACTCAACTAATGAAAAACTGTTTTTT. It encodes CASSSDATQDSTNEKLFF.